The T cell receptor (beta chain) under discussion was sequenced for a study of metastatic and nonmetastatic thyroid tumors (dated by TCRdb to about 2020). Describing the broader study: The researchers compared repertoires between peripheral blood samples and tumor or nodule tissue samples from patients with malignant or benign thyroid disease. The research as a whole found: TCR beta diversity was reported as significantly higher in malignant tumors than in benign nodules, in both blood and tumor samples.

None of the patients had been given any treatment before thyroid surgery. Patient clinical samples collected from the early 2010s to the late 2010s were retrospectively analysed using T-cell receptor beta sequencing. The receptor library was made with PCR. Instrument used: Illumina HiSeq 4000. High-throughput sequencing was used to profile the TCR beta-chain CDR3 region of each patient. On the study's bioinformatics: CDR3 differences across clinicopathological groups were used to build a classifier for discriminating distant-metastatic papillary thyroid cancer patients. Repertoire diversity was assessed with the Shannon index, and tumor-blood repertoire similarity with the Morisita-Horn index. Starting from the raw public reads, TCRdb applied fastp trimming at Q25, assembled clones with MiXCR and retained in-frame beta chains. Here the V and J calls rest on TCRdb's processing, not on the authors' analysis. The sample table lists some 41,000 clones, 28% of them with a count of one. The ten largest clones add up to more than 8% of the sample.

Sequences SGHDN (CDR1) and FVKESK (CDR2) are obtained from the germline V gene. Including cysteine and phenylalanine, the CDR3 has 16 amino acids. Only the CDR3 DNA is retained, 48 bases long and in frame from the first base. To note about this clone: It has no known antigen specificity. One end of the junction does not line up with germline, which may come from a read error.

This clonotype was obtained from a male donor with papillary thyroid cancer or a benign thyroid nodule (not recorded which). Some clones in this sample may be carry-over from other donors' samples. Rearrangement joined TRBV14 to TRBJ2-3; TRBD1 fits 8 bases in the junction. The sequenced sample was blood. The CDR3 protein: CASSRRDRCFTDTQFF. The nucleotides are TGTGCCAGCAGCCGGCGGGACAGGTGCTTCACAGATACGCAGTTTTTT.